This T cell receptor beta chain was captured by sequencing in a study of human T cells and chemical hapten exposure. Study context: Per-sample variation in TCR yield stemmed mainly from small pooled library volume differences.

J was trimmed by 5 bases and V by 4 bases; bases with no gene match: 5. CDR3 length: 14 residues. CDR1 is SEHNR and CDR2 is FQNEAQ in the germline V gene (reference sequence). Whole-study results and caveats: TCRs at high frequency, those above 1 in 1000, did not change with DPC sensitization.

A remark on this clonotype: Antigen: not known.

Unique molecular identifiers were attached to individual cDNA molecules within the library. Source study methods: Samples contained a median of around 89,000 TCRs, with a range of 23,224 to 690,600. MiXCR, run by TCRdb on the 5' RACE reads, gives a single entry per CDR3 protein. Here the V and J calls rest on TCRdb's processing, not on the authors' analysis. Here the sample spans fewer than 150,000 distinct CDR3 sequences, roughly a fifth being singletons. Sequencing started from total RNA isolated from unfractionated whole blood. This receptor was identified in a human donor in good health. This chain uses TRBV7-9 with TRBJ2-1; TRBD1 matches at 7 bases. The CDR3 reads CASSWDSRNNEQFF. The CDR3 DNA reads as TGTGCCAGCAGCTGGGACAGCAGGAACAATGAGCAGTTCTTC.